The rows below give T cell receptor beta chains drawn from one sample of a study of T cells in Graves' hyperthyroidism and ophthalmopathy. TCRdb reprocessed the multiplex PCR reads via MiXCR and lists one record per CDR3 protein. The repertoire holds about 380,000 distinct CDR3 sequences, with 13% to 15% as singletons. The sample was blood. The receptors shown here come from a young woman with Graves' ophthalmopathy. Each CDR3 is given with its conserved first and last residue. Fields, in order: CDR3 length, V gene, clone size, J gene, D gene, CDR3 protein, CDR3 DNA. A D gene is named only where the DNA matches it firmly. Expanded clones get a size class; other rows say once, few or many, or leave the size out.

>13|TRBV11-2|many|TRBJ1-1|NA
CASSPPPGGEAFF
TGTGCCAGCAGCCCTCCCCCCGGGGGTGAAGCTTTCTTT
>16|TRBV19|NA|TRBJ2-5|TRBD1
CASSPSGTGNFETQYF
TGTGCCAGTAGCCCCTCCGGGACAGGGAATTTCGAGACCCAGTACTTC
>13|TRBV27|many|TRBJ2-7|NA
CASSLLGGAPQYF
TGTGCCAGCAGTTTATTAGGGGGGGCGCCGCAGTACTTC
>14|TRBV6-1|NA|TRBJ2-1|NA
CASSSVVSYNEQFF
TGTGCCAGCAGTTCAGTTGTCTCCTACAATGAGCAGTTCTTC
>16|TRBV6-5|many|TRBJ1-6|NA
CASSYPSRGGTPPLHF
TGTGCCAGCAGTTATCCATCCCGGGGCGGTACTCCACCCCTCCACTTT
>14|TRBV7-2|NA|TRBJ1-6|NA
CASSPTRSTGPENF
TGTGCCAGCAGCCCAACTAGATCAACAGGTCCTGAGAACTTT
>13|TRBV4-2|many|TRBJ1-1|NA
CASSQAGNTEAFF
TGTGCCAGCAGCCAAGCGGGGAACACTGAAGCTTTCTTT
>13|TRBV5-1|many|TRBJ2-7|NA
CASRQDPGYEQYF
TGCGCCAGCAGACAGGACCCTGGCTACGAGCAGTACTTC
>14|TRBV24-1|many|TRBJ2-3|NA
CATSGGKVSDTQYF
TGTGCCACCAGTGGAGGGAAAGTTTCAGATACGCAGTATTTT
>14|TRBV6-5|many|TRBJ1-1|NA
CASSYGGQNTEAFF
TGTGCCAGCAGTTACGGGGGACAGAACACTGAAGCTTTCTTT
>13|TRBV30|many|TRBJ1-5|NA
CAWSAMPNQPQHF
TGTGCCTGGAGTGCGATGCCGAATCAGCCCCAGCATTTT
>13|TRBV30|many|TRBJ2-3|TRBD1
CAWFRGQFDTQYF
TGTGCCTGGTTCAGGGGGCAGTTCGATACGCAGTATTTT
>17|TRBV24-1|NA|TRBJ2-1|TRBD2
CATSDPRASGGKDEQFF
TGTGCCACCAGTGACCCAAGGGCTAGCGGGGGGAAGGATGAGCAGTTCTTC
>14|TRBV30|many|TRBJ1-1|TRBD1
CAWSVGQGINRAFF
TGTGCCTGGAGTGTGGGACAGGGGATCAACAGAGCTTTCTTT
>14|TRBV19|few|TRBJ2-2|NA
CASSRNMNTGELFF
TGTGCCAGTAGTAGAAACATGAACACCGGGGAGCTGTTTTTT
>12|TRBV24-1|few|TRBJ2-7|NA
CATSDYRNEQYF
TGTGCCACCAGTGATTACCGTAACGAGCAGTACTTC
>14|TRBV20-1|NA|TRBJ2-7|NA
CSASWSSRGHEQYF
TGCAGTGCTAGTTGGTCCTCCCGGGGGCACGAGCAGTACTTC
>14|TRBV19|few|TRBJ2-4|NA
CASSPWVDKNIQYF
TGTGCCAGTAGTCCCTGGGTGGACAAAAACATTCAGTACTTC
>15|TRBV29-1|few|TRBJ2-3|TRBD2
CSVVGKRGARDTQYF
TGCAGCGTTGTAGGCAAGCGGGGGGCAAGGGATACGCAGTATTTT
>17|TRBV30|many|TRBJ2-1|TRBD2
CAWSLIAGGVNYNEQFF
TGTGCCTGGAGTCTTATAGCGGGGGGGGTTAACTACAATGAGCAGTTCTTC
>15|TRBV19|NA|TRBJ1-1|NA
CASSIDPQRDTEAFF
TGTGCCAGTAGTATAGATCCCCAGAGGGACACTGAAGCTTTCTTT
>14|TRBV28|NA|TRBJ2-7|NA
CASRVSGSTYEQYF
TGTGCCAGCCGAGTATCTGGGAGCACCTACGAGCAGTACTTC
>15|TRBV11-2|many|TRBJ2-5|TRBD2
CASSLASGGPETQYF
TGTGCCAGCAGCTTAGCTAGCGGGGGGCCGGAGACCCAGTACTTC
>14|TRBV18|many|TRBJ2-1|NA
CASSPLGRGDEQFF
TGTGCCAGCTCACCACTGGGTCGAGGGGATGAGCAGTTCTTC
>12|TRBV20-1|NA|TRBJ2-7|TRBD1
CSARSGTDEQYF
TGCAGTGCTAGATCCGGGACAGACGAGCAGTACTTC
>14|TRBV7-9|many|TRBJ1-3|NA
CASSLTNSGNTIYF
TGTGCCAGCAGCTTAACGAACTCTGGAAACACCATATATTTT
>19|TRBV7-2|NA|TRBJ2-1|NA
CASSFYICSASDRGYEQFF
NA
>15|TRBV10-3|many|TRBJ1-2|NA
CAISESEWPHYGYTF
TGTGCCATCAGTGAATCGGAGTGGCCTCACTATGGCTACACCTTC
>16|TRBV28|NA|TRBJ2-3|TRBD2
CASSLGASGYTDTQYF
TGTGCCAGCAGTTTAGGGGCTAGCGGTTACACAGATACGCAGTATTTT
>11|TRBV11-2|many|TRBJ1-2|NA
CASSLPGGYTF
TGTGCCAGCAGCTTACCTGGGGGCTACACCTTC
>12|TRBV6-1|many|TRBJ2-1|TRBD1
CASSTGQREQFF
TGTGCCAGCAGTACGGGACAGAGAGAGCAGTTCTTC
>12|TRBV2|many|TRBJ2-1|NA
CASSEASNEQFF
TGTGCCAGCAGTGAAGCCTCGAATGAGCAGTTCTTC
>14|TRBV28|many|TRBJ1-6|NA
CASFDRTVSSPLHF
TGTGCCAGCTTTGATCGGACGGTATCCTCACCCCTCCACTTT
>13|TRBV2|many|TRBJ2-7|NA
CASSEIGAYEQYF
TGTGCCAGCAGTGAAATTGGTGCCTACGAGCAGTACTTC
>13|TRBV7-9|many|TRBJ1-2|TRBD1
CASRRTGDPGYTF
TGTGCCAGCAGACGTACAGGGGATCCGGGCTACACCTTC
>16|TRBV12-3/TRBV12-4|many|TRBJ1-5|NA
CASSFASVVPNQPQHF
TGTGCCAGCAGTTTCGCTTCCGTCGTCCCCAATCAGCCCCAGCATTTT